This TCR beta chain stems from a study of shared clonotypes between healthy human individuals. Whole-study results and caveats: With few donors, the genetic and exposure-history diversity represented was limited.

The CDR3 is 14 residues long. The V segment lost 4 bases and the J segment 6 bases; nucleotides outside the gene matches: 8. CDR1 and CDR2 from the germline V gene are SQVTM and ANQGSEA. Concerning this clone: Its antigen is as yet unknown.

TCRdb's table, derived via immunoSEQ multiplex PCR, lists solely in-frame clones and lacks some. This sample has under 2.5 million clones, with just under 95% found just once. Sequencing used naive CD4+ T cells from PBMCs. As for subset: CD45RA+ positively selected. This rearrangement joins TRBV29-1 to TRBJ2-3, with 9 nucleotides matching TRBD1. The origin of this receptor is a man aged 18 to 35 in good health. Some clones in this sample may be carry-over from other donors' samples. This CDR3 reads CSVARDRVLDTQYF. The CDR3 nucleotides read TGCAGCGTTGCTAGGGACAGGGTTTTGGATACGCAGTATTTT.